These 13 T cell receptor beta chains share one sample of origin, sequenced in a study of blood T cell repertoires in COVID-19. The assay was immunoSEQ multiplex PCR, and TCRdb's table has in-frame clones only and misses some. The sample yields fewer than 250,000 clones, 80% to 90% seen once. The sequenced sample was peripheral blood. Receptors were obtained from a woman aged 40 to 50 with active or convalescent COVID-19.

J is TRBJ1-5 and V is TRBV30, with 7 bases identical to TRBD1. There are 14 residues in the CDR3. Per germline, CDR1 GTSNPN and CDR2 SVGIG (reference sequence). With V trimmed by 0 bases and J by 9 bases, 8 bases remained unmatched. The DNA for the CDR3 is TGTGCCTGGAGTGTTGAGAGGGGGCGGCGGCCCCAGCATTTT. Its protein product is CAWSVERGRRPQHF.

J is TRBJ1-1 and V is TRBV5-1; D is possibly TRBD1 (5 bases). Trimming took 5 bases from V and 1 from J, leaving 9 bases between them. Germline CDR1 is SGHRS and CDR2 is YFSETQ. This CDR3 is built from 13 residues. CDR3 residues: CASREQGNTEAFF. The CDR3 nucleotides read TGCGCCAGCAGGGAGCAGGGGAACACTGAAGCTTTCTTT.

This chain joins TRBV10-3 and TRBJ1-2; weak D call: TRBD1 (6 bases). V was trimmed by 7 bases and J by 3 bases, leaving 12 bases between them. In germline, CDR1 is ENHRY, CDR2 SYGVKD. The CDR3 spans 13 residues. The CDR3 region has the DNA TGTGCCATCACTCGCGAGGGGGACTATGGCTACACCTTC. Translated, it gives CAITREGDYGYTF.

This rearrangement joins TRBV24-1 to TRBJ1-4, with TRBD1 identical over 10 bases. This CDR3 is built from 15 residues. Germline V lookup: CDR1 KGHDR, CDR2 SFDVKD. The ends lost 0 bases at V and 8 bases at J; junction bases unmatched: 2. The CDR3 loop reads CATSDLRTGGEKLFF. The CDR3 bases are TGTGCCACCAGTGATTTGCGGACAGGGGGGGAAAAACTGTTTTTT.

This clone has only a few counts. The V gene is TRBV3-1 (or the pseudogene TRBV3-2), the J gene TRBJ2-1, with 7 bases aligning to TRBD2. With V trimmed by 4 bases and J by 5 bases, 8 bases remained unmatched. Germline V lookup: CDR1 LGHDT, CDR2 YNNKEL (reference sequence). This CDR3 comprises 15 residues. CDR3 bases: TGTGCCAGCAGCCTTTGGGGGGGTCACGACAATGAGCAGTTCTTC. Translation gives CASSLWGGHDNEQFF.

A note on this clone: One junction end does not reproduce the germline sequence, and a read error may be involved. As DNA, the CDR3 is TGCGCCAGCCGCTTGGTTACGGGGGGGCCGATCACCGGGGAGCTGTTTTTT. It is translated as CASRLVTGGPITGELFF. This chain links TRBV5-1 with TRBJ2-2; 8 nucleotides align to TRBD2. In germline, CDR1 is SGHRS, CDR2 YFSETQ. The CDR3 has 17 amino acids.

The CDR3 DNA reads TGCGCCAGCAGCCCAGGGACAAGGCGGCAAGAGACCCAGTACTTC. Its protein product is CASSPGTRRQETQYF. The rearrangement links TRBV10-1 to TRBJ2-5; D is possibly TRBD1 (6 bases). Germline lookup yields CDR1 WNHNN and CDR2 SYGVQD (reference sequence). This CDR3 is 15 amino acids long. V was shortened by 6 bases and J by 2 bases, with 16 bases between the two germline ends.

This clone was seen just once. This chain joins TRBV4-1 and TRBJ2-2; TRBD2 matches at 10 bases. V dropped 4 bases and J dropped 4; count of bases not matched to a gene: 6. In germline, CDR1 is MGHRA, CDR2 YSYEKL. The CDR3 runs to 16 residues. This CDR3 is CASSPRTSGPTGELFF. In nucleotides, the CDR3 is TGCGCCAGCAGCCCACGGACTAGCGGCCCCACCGGGGAGCTGTTTTTT.

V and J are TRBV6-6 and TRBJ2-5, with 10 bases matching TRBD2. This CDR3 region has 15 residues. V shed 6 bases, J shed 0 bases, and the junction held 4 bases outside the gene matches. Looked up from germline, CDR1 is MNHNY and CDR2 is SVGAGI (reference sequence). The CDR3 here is CASSPSGGNQETQYF. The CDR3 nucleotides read TGTGCCAGCAGCCCTAGCGGGGGCAACCAAGAGACCCAGTACTTC.

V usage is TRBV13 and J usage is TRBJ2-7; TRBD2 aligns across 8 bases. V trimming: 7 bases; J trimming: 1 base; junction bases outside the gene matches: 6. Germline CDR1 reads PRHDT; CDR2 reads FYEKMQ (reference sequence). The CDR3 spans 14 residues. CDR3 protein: CASTLADTSYEQYF. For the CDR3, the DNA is TGTGCCAGCACACTAGCGGATACTTCCTACGAGCAGTACTTC.

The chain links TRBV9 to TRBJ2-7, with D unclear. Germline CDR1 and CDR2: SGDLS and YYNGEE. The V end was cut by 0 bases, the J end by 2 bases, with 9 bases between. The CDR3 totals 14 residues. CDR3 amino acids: CASSVAPGPYEQYF. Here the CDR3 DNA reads TGTGCCAGCAGCGTAGCGCCAGGCCCCTACGAGCAGTACTTC. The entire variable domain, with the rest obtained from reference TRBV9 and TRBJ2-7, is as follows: DSGVTQTPKHLITATGQRVTLRCSPRSGDLSVYWYQQSLDQGLQFLIQYYNGEERAKGNILERFSAQQFPDLHSELNLSSLELGDSALYFCASSVAPGPYEQYFGPGTRLTVT.

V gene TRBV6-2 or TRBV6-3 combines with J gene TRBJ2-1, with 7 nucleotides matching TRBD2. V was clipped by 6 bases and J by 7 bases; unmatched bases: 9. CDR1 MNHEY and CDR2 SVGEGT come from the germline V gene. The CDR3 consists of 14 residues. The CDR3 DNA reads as TGTGCCAGCAGCACCGGACTAGGGGAAAATGAGCAGTTCTTC. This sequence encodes CASSTGLGENEQFF.

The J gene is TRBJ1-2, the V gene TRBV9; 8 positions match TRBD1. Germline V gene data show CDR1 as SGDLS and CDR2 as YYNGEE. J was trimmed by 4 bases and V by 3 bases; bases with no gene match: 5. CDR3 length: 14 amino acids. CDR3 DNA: TGTGCCAGCAGCGCCGGGACAGGCTCCTATGGCTACACCTTC. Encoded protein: CASSAGTGSYGYTF.